Below, 19 T cell receptor beta chains from the same sample are listed, as sequenced in a study of a mutant IDH1 vaccine in newly diagnosed glioma (TCRdb year 2021). Library prep was done by the immunoSEQ multiplex PCR assay. TCRdb took over this immuneACCESS table, retaining in-frame rearrangements with V and J assigned. Such tables are incomplete; in checked studies, under half of the missing clones stem from an unresolved V gene, and the remainder is unexplained. Counted in this sample were tens of thousands of clones; 78% of them appeared once. The top ten clonotypes cover around 11% of the sample. Their antigen targets remain unknown. The time point label, read with the paper, signifies: week 35, safety follow-up. A 20-mer mutant IDH1 peptide at 300 micrograms in Montanide made up each vaccine dose, which was injected subcutaneously together with topical imiquimod. Material: PBMCs, obtained from a glioma patient whose treatment included an IDH1 peptide vaccine. These receptors were taken from a woman aged 40 to 50 with glioma.

The CDR3 loop is CASSLRGGETQYF. In DNA, the CDR3 is TGTGCCAGCAGCTTAAGGGGCGGGGAGACCCAGTACTTC. V gene TRBV7-8 combines with J gene TRBJ2-5; either TRBD1 or TRBD2 may fit D (5 bases each). Germline V CDR1 and CDR2: SGHVS, FQNEAQ. Trimming pared 2 bases from V and 5 bases from J, leaving 9 bases between. The CDR3 spans 13 residues. Full variable domain (remainder filled in from reference TRBV7-8 and TRBJ2-5): GAGVSQSPRYKVAKRGQDVALRCDPISGHVSLFWYQQALGQGPEFLTYFQNEAQLDKSGLPSDRFFAERPEGSVSTLKIQRTQQEDSAVYLCASSLRGGETQYFGPGTRLLVL.

This chain connects TRBV5-1 to TRBJ1-2, with D maybe TRBD1 (6 bases). The CDR3 runs 15 residues. Per the germline V gene, CDR1 is SGHRS and CDR2 is YFSETQ. V was trimmed by 0 bases and J by 3 bases, leaving 12 bases between them. The CDR3 reads CASSLGAGAHYGYTF. For the CDR3, the DNA is TGCGCCAGCAGCTTGGGTGCAGGGGCCCACTATGGCTACACCTTC.

The J gene is TRBJ1-2, the V gene TRBV6-5; TRBD1 might be the D (5 bases). CDR3 size: 12 residues. Germline CDR1 is MNHEY and CDR2 is SVGAGI. The ends were cut back, 8 bases at V and 7 bases at J, with 14 bases in the middle. The CDR3 reads CASSGRGGGYTF. The DNA of the CDR3 is TGTGCCAGCTCCGGGAGGGGCGGTGGCTACACCTTC.

The CDR3: CASSSGTALNEQFF. The CDR3 region has the DNA TGTGCCAGCAGTTCCGGGACGGCCCTCAATGAGCAGTTCTTC. The V and J genes are TRBV6-6 and TRBJ2-1; the D gene could be TRBD1 or TRBD2 (5 bases each). V was cut by 4 bases and J by 6 bases, with 13 bases left in between. The length of the CDR3 is 14 residues. Germline lookup yields CDR1 MNHNY and CDR2 SVGAGI (reference sequence).

This chain links TRBV18 with TRBJ2-7; 7 positions agree with TRBD1. The V segment lost 6 bases and the J segment 3 bases; nucleotides outside the gene matches: 11. Per germline, CDR1 KGHSH and CDR2 LQKENI. The CDR3 is made up of 15 amino acids. The chain's CDR3 is CASSSNRGEYYEQYF. DNA of the CDR3: TGTGCCAGCTCGTCCAACAGGGGCGAGTACTACGAGCAGTACTTC. Full variable domain (rest looked up from reference TRBV18 and TRBJ2-7): NAGVMQNPRHLVRRRGQEARLRCSPMKGHSHVYWYRQLPEEGLKFMVYLQKENIIDESGMPKERFSAEFPKEGPSILRIQQVVRGDSAAYFCASSSNRGEYYEQYFGPGTRLTVT.

This chain uses TRBV7-2 with TRBJ2-5; D uncertain. V was shortened by 0 bases and J by 3 bases, with 8 bases between the two germline ends. The CDR3 contains 14 residues. The V gene's germline CDR1 is SGHTA and CDR2 FQGNSA. CDR3 bases: TGTGCCAGCAGCTTAGCGGTCTCGGAAGAGACCCAGTACTTC. This translates into CASSLAVSEETQYF.

The chain carries TRBV7-2 and TRBJ2-7; D call uncertain. Deletions cut 4 bases from V and 3 bases from J, with 10 bases between. CDR1 and CDR2 from the germline V gene are SGHTA and FQGNSA. The CDR3 totals 13 residues. The CDR3 nucleotides are TGTGCCAGCAGCTCAGTCGTGGGCTACGAGCAGTACTTC. Its protein product is CASSSVVGYEQYF.

The chain is built from TRBV5-1 and TRBJ2-5, with TRBD1 matching 9 bases. Looked up from germline, CDR1 is SGHRS and CDR2 is YFSETQ. With V trimmed by 3 bases and J by 9 bases, 9 bases remained unmatched. The CDR3 sequence is 14 residues long. CDR3 residues: CASSSLRDREPQYF. For the CDR3, the DNA is TGCGCCAGCAGCTCCCTCCGGGACAGGGAACCCCAGTACTTC. Based on the CDR3 plus reference TRBV5-1 and TRBJ2-5, the full variable domain is KAGVTQTPRYLIKTRGQQVTLSCSPISGHRSVSWYQQTPGQGLQFLFEYFSETQRNKGNFPGRFSGRQFSNSRSEMNVSTLELGDSALYLCASSSLRDREPQYFGPGTRLLVL.

J is TRBJ1-5 and V is TRBV7-9; possible D gene TRBD1, 5 bases. The V and J ends lost 1 base and 3 bases respectively, with 7 bases between them. This CDR3 comprises 14 residues. Germline CDR1 reads SEHNR; CDR2 reads FQNEAQ (reference sequence). CDR3 region: CASSLGGANQPQHF. DNA for the CDR3: TGTGCCAGCAGCTTAGGAGGGGCCAATCAGCCCCAGCATTTT. Looking up the rest from reference TRBV7-9 and TRBJ1-5 gives the full variable domain: DTGVSQNPRHKITKRGQNVTFRCDPISEHNRLYWYRQTLGQGPEFLTYFQNEAQLEKSRLLSDRFSAERPKGSFSTLEIQRTEQGDSAMYLCASSLGGANQPQHFGDGTRLSIL.

The rearrangement links TRBV29-1 to TRBJ2-7, with D unclear. Germline V CDR1 and CDR2: SQVTM, ANQGSEA. The CDR3 spans 11 residues. The ends were cut back, 5 bases at V and 3 bases at J, with 8 bases in the middle. In DNA form, the CDR3 reads TGCAGCGTTCGCCAGCACTACGAGCAGTACTTC. It translates to CSVRQHYEQYF.

This chain connects TRBV2 to TRBJ2-3; TRBD1 or TRBD2 may be the D gene (6 bases each). The V end lost 4 bases, the J end lost 1 base, and 12 bases lay between the germline ends. Germline V gives CDR1 SNHLY, CDR2 FYNNEI. There are 15 residues in the CDR3. The CDR3 region has the DNA TGTGCCAGCAGTGCCGCGGGACATCGCACAGATACGCAGTATTTT. Translating it yields CASSAAGHRTDTQYF.

The chain recombines TRBV7-3 with TRBJ1-1; D is possibly TRBD1 (5 bases). CDR3 length: 13 amino acids. V was clipped by 5 bases and J by 5 bases, with 12 bases between them. Germline V gene lookup returns CDR1 SGHTA and CDR2 FQGTGA. The CDR3 DNA sequence: TGTGCCAGCAGCCCGGGGCCGGGGACTGAAGCTTTCTTT. It specifies CASSPGPGTEAFF.

The V and J genes are TRBV29-1 and TRBJ1-1; 11 bases are a match to TRBD1. CDR1 and CDR2 (germline): SQVTM, ANQGSEA. V shed 8 bases, J shed 7 bases, and the junction held 6 bases outside the gene matches. The CDR3 contains 12 residues. As DNA, the CDR3 is TGCAGCACTAGGACAGGGGGCAGTGAAGCTTTCTTT. Amino acid sequence: CSTRTGGSEAFF.

V and J are TRBV7-2 and TRBJ2-7; 7 bases match TRBD1. J gave up 3 bases and V 7 bases, and 6 bases lay outside the gene matches. Germline V gives CDR1 SGHTA, CDR2 FQGNSA. The CDR3 covers 13 residues. The CDR3 nucleotides read TGTGCCAGCACGATTCGACAGGGCTACGAGCAGTACTTC. As protein: CASTIRQGYEQYF.

The V call is TRBV11-2, the J call TRBJ2-3, with D uncertain. Germline values: CDR1 SGHAT, CDR2 FQNNGV. This CDR3 region has 12 residues. V shed 2 bases and J shed 4 bases, with 4 bases lying between them. The CDR3 bases are TGTGCCAGCAGCTTATTATCAGATACGCAGTATTTT. Translation gives CASSLLSDTQYF. Drawing the rest from reference TRBV11-2 and TRBJ2-3, the complete variable domain is EAGVAQSPRYKIIEKRQSVAFWCNPISGHATLYWYQQILGQGPKLLIQFQNNGVVDDSQLPKDRFSAERLKGVDSTLKIQPAKLEDSAVYLCASSLLSDTQYFGPGTRLTVL.

In DNA, the CDR3 is TGTGCCAGCAGCCGAGGCGGACGGAGCTCCTACGAGCAGTACTTC. This sequence encodes CASSRGGRSSYEQYF. The chain uses TRBV7-2 and TRBJ2-7, with unresolved D. Germline V CDR1 and CDR2: SGHTA, FQGNSA. V dropped 5 bases and J dropped 0 bases, with 14 bases sitting between them. This CDR3 is 15 amino acids long.

The rearrangement uses TRBV7-8 and TRBJ2-1; D is perhaps TRBD2 (6 bases). Germline values: CDR1 SGHVS, CDR2 FQNEAQ. The CDR3 is 15 residues long. V shed 2 bases and J shed 6 bases, with 14 bases lying between them. Here the CDR3 DNA reads TGTGCCAGCAGCTTACCAGGGAGGAGAGTCAATGAGCAGTTCTTC. Translating it yields CASSLPGRRVNEQFF.

This clone was counted a single time. V usage is TRBV29-1 and J usage is TRBJ1-1, with D perhaps matching TRBD1 (5 bases). Trimming stripped 3 bases from V and 5 bases from J, with 16 bases between. Germline V gene lookup returns CDR1 SQVTM and CDR2 ANQGSEA. CDR3 length: 14 residues. Here the CDR3 reads CSVDGTGGVTEAFF. The DNA for the CDR3 is TGCAGCGTTGACGGGACCGGGGGGGTTACTGAAGCTTTCTTT.

The rearrangement links TRBV6-1 to TRBJ2-3, with TRBD2 identical over 9 bases. Trimming took 2 bases from V and 2 from J; bases not matched to a gene: 5. In germline, CDR1 is MNHNS, CDR2 SASEGT. This CDR3 spans 16 amino acids. The DNA for the CDR3 is TGTGCCAGCAGTGAACGTGGACTAGCGTACACAGATACGCAGTATTTT. This encodes CASSERGLAYTDTQYF.